This T cell receptor beta chain was captured in a study of shared clonotypes between healthy human individuals. General study results and limits: Clonotypes which were not shared had lower generation probabilities than clonotypes that all four donors shared.

CDR3 length: 15 residues. Trimming removed 0 bases from V and 7 bases from J; junction bases left unmatched: 6. The V gene's germline CDR1 is SGDLS and CDR2 YYNGEE. Comment on this clone: Its specificity is unknown.

Sequenced by immunoSEQ multiplex PCR; TCRdb stores in-frame clones only, minus some. Here the sample spans 2 million to 2.5 million clones, more than 90% being singletons. Sequencing was carried out using naive CD4+ T cells sorted from blood. Subset described: CD45RA+ positively selected. This clonotype was obtained from a man younger than 30 in good health. This sequence joins TRBV9 and TRBJ2-1; 8 bases are shared with TRBD2. CDR3 amino acids: CASSVGGSGANEQFF. The CDR3 DNA reads as TGTGCCAGCAGCGTAGGTGGTAGCGGGGCTAATGAGCAGTTCTTC.